Listed below are T cell receptor beta chains from one sample, sequenced in a study of response to subunit inactivated influenza vaccine. One entry per CDR3 protein, called by TCRdb with MiXCR from the RT-PCR reads. The sample includes just over 300,000 distinct CDR3 sequences, around 20% of them seen just once. Sequencing used PBMCs from blood, obtained about 20 months after vaccination. All receptors come from a man between 50 and 69 years old who received an inactivated influenza vaccine. Both conserved end residues are part of each CDR3. The D gene is left open where the match is weak. Clone size is shown for a subset of rows, as once, few, many or a class of expanded clone.

J: TRBJ2-1
V: TRBV18
size: NA
D: NA
CDR3: CASSPQGHNEQFF
DNA: TGTGCCAGCTCACCGCAGGGTCACAATGAGCAGTTCTTC

J: TRBJ2-5
V: TRBV7-9
size: few
D: TRBD1
CDR3: CASSPKAGTGGLETQYF
DNA: TGTGCCAGCAGCCCTAAGGCCGGGACAGGGGGGCTGGAGACCCAGTACTTC

J: TRBJ1-6
V: TRBV25-1
size: few
D: TRBD1
CDR3: CASRETLGQGDSPLHF
DNA: TGTGCCAGCAGAGAGACTTTGGGACAGGGTGATTCACCCCTCCACTTT

J: TRBJ2-1
V: TRBV10-3
size: NA
D: TRBD2
CDR3: CAISEPPGGRAHSYNEQFF
DNA: TGTGCCATCAGTGAGCCTCCTGGGGGGAGGGCTCACTCCTACAATGAGCAGTTCTTC

J: TRBJ1-1
V: TRBV12-3/TRBV12-4
size: many
D: NA
CDR3: CASSLVEVWTDMNTEAFF
DNA: TGTGCCAGCAGTTTAGTAGAGGTCTGGACAGACATGAACACTGAAGCTTTCTTT

J: TRBJ2-2
V: TRBV4-1
size: NA
D: NA
CDR3: CASSQDMSPVLTRAGELFF
DNA: TGCGCCAGCAGCCAAGATATGTCGCCAGTTTTAACGAGGGCCGGGGAGCTGTTTTTT

J: TRBJ2-3
V: TRBV4-2
size: few
D: NA
CDR3: CASSRGTGTDTQYF
DNA: TGTGCCAGCAGCCGGGGGACTGGCACAGATACGCAGTATTTT

J: TRBJ1-4
V: TRBV28
size: many
D: NA
CDR3: CASSEHATNEKLFF
DNA: TGTGCCAGCAGTGAACACGCAACTAATGAAAAACTGTTTTTT

J: TRBJ1-1
V: TRBV28
size: NA
D: NA
CDR3: CASSSQLRGGAEAFF
DNA: TGTGCCAGCAGTTCTCAGCTCCGCGGGGGCGCTGAAGCTTTCTTT

J: TRBJ2-2
V: TRBV19
size: NA
D: NA
CDR3: CASNSRGVERTGELFF
DNA: TGTGCCAGTAACTCCCGGGGAGTGGAACGAACCGGGGAGCTGTTTTTT

J: TRBJ1-2
V: TRBV25-1
size: few
D: TRBD1
CDR3: CASSRQGRGYTF
DNA: TGTGCCAGCAGTCGACAGGGTCGGGGCTACACCTTC

J: TRBJ1-3
V: TRBV5-6
size: few
D: TRBD1
CDR3: CASSGLAGGNTIYF
DNA: TGTGCCAGCAGCGGCCTAGCAGGGGGCAACACCATATATTTT

J: TRBJ1-4
V: TRBV4-2
size: NA
D: TRBD1
CDR3: CASSQDYRGNEKLFF
DNA: TGTGCCAGCAGCCAAGATTACAGGGGGAATGAAAAACTGTTTTTT

J: TRBJ1-1
V: TRBV7-2
size: few
D: NA
CDR3: CASSLEGTFLTEAFF
DNA: TGTGCCAGCAGCCTAGAAGGGACCTTTCTCACTGAAGCTTTCTTT